These T cell receptor beta chains were read from a single sample in a study of T cell responses to AZD1222 COVID-19 vaccine. The table came from immunoSEQ multiplex PCR; TCRdb's copy has only in-frame clones and leaves some out. Among roughly 120,000 clones listed, more than 75% were seen once. The sequences come from peripheral blood, collected 28 days after the second AZD1222 dose. The source is an adult who received the AZD1222 COVID-19 vaccine. CDR3s include the opening cysteine and the closing phenylalanine or tryptophan. Each record gives: J gene, clone size, D gene, V gene, CDR3 protein, CDR3 DNA. The D gene is left open where the match is weak. Only some rows state a clone size, as once, few, many or a class for expanded clones.

j_gene: TRBJ2-5; abundance: .; d_gene: .; v_gene: TRBV19; CDR3aa: CASSSTGIETQYF; CDR3nt: TGTGCCAGTAGTTCCACAGGGATAGAGACCCAGTACTTC
j_gene: TRBJ2-1; abundance: once; d_gene: TRBD2; v_gene: TRBV7-6; CDR3aa: CASSLALAGGTNEQFF; CDR3nt: TGTGCCAGCAGCTTAGCGTTGGCGGGGGGGACAAATGAGCAGTTCTTC
j_gene: TRBJ1-1; abundance: .; d_gene: .; v_gene: TRBV4-3; CDR3aa: CASSQNRVITEAFF; CDR3nt: TGCGCCAGCAGCCAAAACAGGGTCATCACTGAAGCTTTCTTT
j_gene: TRBJ2-5; abundance: once; d_gene: TRBD2; v_gene: TRBV7-9; CDR3aa: CASSLGLAELRETQYF; CDR3nt: TGTGCCAGCAGCCTTGGACTAGCGGAGCTCAGAGAGACCCAGTACTTC
j_gene: TRBJ1-5; abundance: once; d_gene: .; v_gene: TRBV10-3; CDR3aa: CAIRGQDSNQPQHF; CDR3nt: TGTGCCATCAGGGGCCAGGATAGCAATCAGCCCCAGCATTTT
j_gene: TRBJ1-5; abundance: .; d_gene: TRBD1; v_gene: TRBV19; CDR3aa: CASSITRQGGTNLHQPQHF; CDR3nt: TGTGCCAGTAGTATCACTAGACAGGGAGGAACAAATTTACATCAGCCCCAGCATTTT
j_gene: TRBJ2-3; abundance: .; d_gene: .; v_gene: TRBV6-2/TRBV6-3; CDR3aa: CASSLAGAPTDTQYF; CDR3nt: TGTGCCAGCAGTTTGGCGGGGGCCCCCACAGATACGCAGTATTTT
j_gene: TRBJ1-1; abundance: .; d_gene: .; v_gene: TRBV3-1/TRBV3-2; CDR3aa: CASSQDHSLNTEAFF; CDR3nt: TGTGCCAGCAGCCAAGACCACAGTTTGAACACTGAAGCTTTCTTT
j_gene: TRBJ1-2; abundance: .; d_gene: .; v_gene: TRBV5-1; CDR3aa: CASSTGQSAGYTF; CDR3nt: TGCGCCAGCAGCACTGGACAGTCGGCTGGCTACACCTTC
j_gene: TRBJ2-7; abundance: once; d_gene: .; v_gene: TRBV7-6; CDR3aa: CASSLVGGGFYEQYF; CDR3nt: TGTGCCAGCAGCTTAGTGGGCGGGGGCTTCTACGAGCAGTACTTC
j_gene: TRBJ1-1; abundance: .; d_gene: .; v_gene: TRBV21-1; CDR3aa: CASSPRRGRPFF; CDR3nt: TGTGCCAGCAGCCCTCGGAGGGGAAGGCCTTTCTTT
j_gene: TRBJ1-6; abundance: .; d_gene: .; v_gene: TRBV4-2; CDR3aa: CASSQDPGIASNSPLHF; CDR3nt: TGTGCCAGCAGCCAAGATCCTGGGATTGCCTCGAATTCACCCCTCCACTTT
j_gene: TRBJ1-4; abundance: once; d_gene: .; v_gene: TRBV10-3; CDR3aa: CAISALSGLNEKLFF; CDR3nt: TGTGCCATCAGTGCGCTCTCGGGCCTGAATGAAAAACTGTTTTTT
j_gene: TRBJ1-1; abundance: once; d_gene: TRBD1; v_gene: TRBV7-8; CDR3aa: CASSLSGQVAAFF; CDR3nt: TGTGCCAGCAGCCTTTCTGGACAGGTCGCAGCTTTCTTT
j_gene: TRBJ1-2; abundance: .; d_gene: .; v_gene: TRBV21-1; CDR3aa: CASSKTQGDGYTF; CDR3nt: TGTGCCAGCAGCAAGACCCAGGGAGATGGCTACACCTTC
j_gene: TRBJ1-5; abundance: .; d_gene: TRBD1; v_gene: TRBV2; CDR3aa: CASSERPTGGSNQPQHF; CDR3nt: TGTGCCAGCAGTGAAAGACCGACAGGGGGGAGCAATCAGCCCCAGCATTTT
j_gene: TRBJ2-7; abundance: .; d_gene: .; v_gene: TRBV21-1; CDR3aa: CASSVPGRGGYEQYF; CDR3nt: TGTGCCAGCAGCGTACCTGGACGGGGAGGGTACGAGCAGTACTTC
j_gene: TRBJ2-1; abundance: .; d_gene: TRBD2; v_gene: TRBV4-2; CDR3aa: CASSQVAVAGVHEQFF; CDR3nt: TGTGCCAGCAGCCAAGTCGCGGTAGCGGGAGTTCATGAGCAGTTCTTC
j_gene: TRBJ2-1; abundance: .; d_gene: TRBD1; v_gene: TRBV6-5; CDR3aa: CASSWEQGINNEQFF; CDR3nt: TGTGCCAGCAGTTGGGAACAGGGGATCAACAATGAGCAGTTCTTC
j_gene: TRBJ1-2; abundance: .; d_gene: .; v_gene: TRBV19; CDR3aa: CASSIAGPYGYTF; CDR3nt: TGTGCCAGTAGTATAGCAGGGCCCTATGGCTACACCTTC